These 21 T cell receptor beta chains were sequenced from one sample in a study of T cells in Graves' hyperthyroidism and ophthalmopathy. Amplification of TCR beta CDR3 regions was performed using RNA transcripts as template. A set of HTBI primers served as the primers for a first-round RT-PCR of the TCR CDR3. TCRdb ran MiXCR on the multiplex PCR reads and lists one entry per CDR3 protein. The sample includes about 660,000 distinct CDR3 sequences, about 45% of them seen just once. The sample consisted of peripheral blood or thyroid tissue (not recorded which). The receptors were gathered from an adult man with Graves' disease, either hyperthyroidism or ophthalmopathy (not recorded which).

This chain links TRBV7-4 with TRBJ1-4, with a weak D call TRBD1 (6 bases). CDR1 and CDR2 from the germline V gene are SGHVT and SQSDAQ. V dropped 9 bases and J dropped 8 bases, with 22 bases sitting between them. The CDR3 runs 15 residues. The DNA for the CDR3 is TGTGCCAGTATTTCCGTCGGGGGCCTACACGAAAAACTGTTTTTT. Encoded protein: CASISVGGLHEKLFF.

This rearrangement joins TRBV14 to TRBJ1-1; D is possibly TRBD1 (5 bases). The CDR3 totals 11 residues. V gave up 3 bases and J gave up 8 bases, with 7 bases separating them. Germline V gives CDR1 SGHDN, CDR2 FVKESK. The CDR3 region has the DNA TGTGCCAGCAGCCACAGGGAGGAAGCTTTCTTT. Translated, it gives CASSHREEAFF.

The chain recombines TRBV19 with TRBJ1-5; tentatively, D is TRBD1 (6 bases). V lost 7 bases, J lost 9 bases, and 16 bases lay in between. Germline CDR1 and CDR2: LNHDA and SQIVND (reference sequence). The CDR3 spans 13 residues. DNA for the CDR3: TGTGCCAGTACCCAGGACAGTGGAAGGCCCCAGCATTTT. Amino acid sequence: CASTQDSGRPQHF.

This clonotype was observed at least ten times. V usage is TRBV5-1 and J usage is TRBJ2-7, with 8 bases matching TRBD2. V gave up 4 bases and J gave up 6 bases; unmatched junction bases: 9. The CDR3 extends over 14 amino acids. The germline V gene has CDR1 SGHRS and CDR2 YFSETQ. The CDR3 spells CASSRGGRRVEQYF. CDR3 coding DNA: TGCGCCAGCAGCCGGGGGGGAAGGCGGGTCGAGCAGTACTTC.

J is TRBJ2-2 and V is TRBV19; 12 bases agree with TRBD2. Germline CDR1 and CDR2: LNHDA and SQIVND (reference sequence). With 4 bases clipped from V and 6 bases from J, the junction kept 3 bases outside the gene matches. The CDR3 is 15 amino acids. CDR3 amino acids: CASSTSGRAPGELFF. The CDR3 DNA follows: TGTGCCAGTAGTACTAGCGGGAGGGCCCCCGGGGAGCTGTTTTTT.

Turning to this clonotype: Here the CDR3 omits its conserved ending phenylalanine or tryptophan, so a read error is the likely source. The gene calls are TRBV5-1 and TRBJ1-2, with D uncertain. Germline CDR1 SGHRS, CDR2 YFSETQ. This CDR3 comprises 14 residues. This CDR3 reads CASSLDRGNYGYTL. Written as DNA, the CDR3 is TGTGCCAGCAGCTTAGATAGAGGGAACTATGGCTACACCCTC.

A remark on this clonotype: A much larger clone lies one base from this, so it may be a read error. This sequence joins TRBV2 and TRBJ1-4; no clear D. The CDR3 is 11 residues long. The V end was cut by 8 bases, the J end by 8 bases, with 9 bases between. Germline-derived CDR1 and CDR2 are SNHLY and FYNNEI. CDR3 protein: CASGYGEKLFF. The CDR3 nucleotides read TGTGCCAGCGGTTACGGGGAAAAACTGTTTTTT.

The rearrangement joins TRBV7-8 to TRBJ2-7; no firm D call. The J call is in doubt because the DNA end fits TRBJ2-1 better. Looked up from germline, CDR1 is SGHVS and CDR2 is FQNEAQ. This CDR3 is 14 amino acids long. CDR3 loop: CASSLVRGLAEQFF. Here the CDR3 DNA reads TGTGCCAGCAGCTTGGTTCGTGGTCTGGCTGAGCAGTTCTTC.

In its sample, this clonotype was seen many times. The chain couples TRBV19 to TRBJ1-3; D remains ambiguous. This CDR3 is built from 14 residues. Trimming left V 3 bases short and J 1 base short, with 7 bases between. Germline lookup yields CDR1 LNHDA and CDR2 SQIVND (reference sequence). CDR3 sequence reads: CASSIRGSGNTIYF. CDR3 in DNA: TGTGCCAGTAGTATCCGAGGGTCTGGAAACACCATATATTTT.

This clonotype was counted many times. The V and J genes are TRBV7-2 and TRBJ1-2; 7 bases agree with TRBD1. The CDR3 totals 15 residues. V dropped 6 bases and J dropped 5; count of bases not matched to a gene: 12. The germline V gene has CDR1 SGHTA and CDR2 FQGNSA. DNA for the CDR3: TGTGCCAGCAGTCGGCCGGGACAGACCACGTATGGCTACACCTTC. Amino acids: CASSRPGQTTYGYTF.

In regard to this clonotype: The junction does not match germline at one end; this may be a read error. The chain is built from TRBV7-9 and TRBJ2-7; D gene unclear. From germline, CDR1 is SEHNR and CDR2 FQNEAQ (reference sequence). CDR3 length equals 13 residues. The CDR3 region has the DNA TGTGCCAACAGCTTAACGGCCCACTACGAGCAGTACTTC. This translates into CANSLTAHYEQYF.

This clonotype was observed a handful of times. At one end the junction does not follow the germline gene, possibly because of a read error. The chain has TRBV7-7 and TRBJ2-5, with D perhaps given as TRBD1 or TRBD2 (6 bases each). Germline CDR1 is SSHAT and CDR2 is FNYEAQ (reference sequence). CDR3 length: 16 amino acids. This CDR3 is CASSLERSGAEETQYF. The CDR3 coding sequence is TGTGCTAGCAGCTTAGAAAGATCGGGGGCAGAAGAGACCCAGTACTTC.

This clonotype was counted only a few times. This chain uses TRBV12-3 or TRBV12-4 with TRBJ1-5; weak D call: TRBD1 (5 bases). Trimming pared 3 bases from V and 4 bases from J, leaving 10 bases between. CDR3 length: 14 residues. The CDR3 bases are TGTGCCAGCAGTTTCGGGGCGACTAATCAGCCCCAGCATTTT. The encoded protein is CASSFGATNQPQHF.

At least ten counts were recorded for this clonotype. V and J are TRBV7-8 and TRBJ1-5; maybe TRBD1 (6 bases). Germline V gives CDR1 SGHVS, CDR2 FQNEAQ. The CDR3 length is 15 residues. V lost 0 bases and J lost 4, with 10 bases in between. The CDR3 DNA is TGTGCCAGCAGCTTAGCACAGGGAGGTAATCAGCCCCAGCATTTT. The encoded protein is CASSLAQGGNQPQHF.

This clonotype was observed many times. The rearrangement joins TRBV12-3 or TRBV12-4 to TRBJ1-5, with a weak D call TRBD1 (6 bases). The V end lost 3 bases, the J end lost 5 bases, and 8 bases lay between the germline ends. The CDR3 has 13 amino acids. CDR3 in amino acids: CASSFRGYQPQHF. CDR3 nucleotide sequence: TGTGCCAGCAGTTTCAGGGGATATCAGCCCCAGCATTTT.

At least ten counts were recorded for this clonotype. CDR3 region: CATSRADRVVAETQYF. The CDR3 coding sequence is TGTGCCACCAGCAGAGCGGACAGGGTGGTAGCAGAGACCCAGTACTTC. The J gene is TRBJ2-5, the V gene TRBV15, with 8 bases aligning to TRBD1. The CDR3 contains 16 residues. From germline, CDR1 is LNHNV and CDR2 YYDKDF (reference sequence). V lost 1 base to trimming and J lost 4 bases; unmatched junction nucleotides: 8.

In its sample, this clonotype was seen a few times. This sequence joins TRBV12-3 or TRBV12-4 and TRBJ1-1; D gene uncertain. This CDR3 spans 14 amino acids. The V gene lost 3 bases and the J gene lost 0 bases, with 8 bases spanning the gap. The CDR3 here is CASSLMGMNTEAFF. CDR3 DNA: TGTGCCAGCAGTTTGATGGGGATGAACACTGAAGCTTTCTTT.

This clonotype appeared many times. The chain links TRBV19 to TRBJ1-1; D is possibly TRBD1 (6 bases). Deletions cut 7 bases from V and 5 bases from J, with 14 bases between. There are 13 residues in the CDR3. CDR1 and CDR2 (germline): LNHDA, SQIVND (reference sequence). CDR3 loop: CASNPTGRTEAFF. CDR3 nucleotide sequence: TGTGCCAGTAACCCCACAGGGAGGACTGAAGCTTTCTTT.

Only a few counts were recorded for this clonotype. The chain employs TRBV7-3 and TRBJ2-5; 9 bases line up with TRBD2. Per the germline V gene, CDR1 is SGHTA and CDR2 is FQGTGA. The CDR3 loop spans 20 amino acids. Trimming took 7 bases from V and 5 from J; bases not matched to a gene: 26. CDR3 in amino acids: CASTSAMGLAGLGRVETQYF. The DNA of the CDR3 is TGTGCCAGCACCTCCGCGATGGGGCTAGCGGGACTTGGACGGGTGGAGACCCAGTACTTC.

Ten or more counts support this clonotype. V usage is TRBV15 and J usage is TRBJ2-6; D assignment may be TRBD1 or TRBD2 (5 bases each). The CDR3 is made up of 17 amino acids. Between the trimmed V and J ends, which lost 0 bases and 2 bases, there was a span of 11 bases. Germline assignment: CDR1 LNHNV and CDR2 YYDKDF (reference sequence). CDR3 residues: CATSREDEGPGANVLTF. The CDR3 region has the DNA TGTGCCACCAGCAGAGAGGACGAGGGACCTGGGGCCAACGTCCTGACTTTC.

The rearrangement uses TRBV29-1 and TRBJ1-1; no reliable D call. Trimming removed 5 bases from V and 4 bases from J, with 11 bases in between. The CDR3 is 12 amino acids. CDR1 and CDR2 (germline): SQVTM, ANQGSEA. Here the CDR3 reads CSVRLLGTEAFF. The CDR3 region has the DNA TGCAGCGTTAGGCTCTTGGGCACTGAAGCTTTCTTT.